A single sample gave rise to the 2 T cell receptor beta chains below, sequenced in a study of T cells in Graves' hyperthyroidism and ophthalmopathy. Authors of the study amplified TCR beta CDR3 regions from RNA transcripts. The HTBI primer set was used in a first-round RT-PCR of the TCR CDR3. MiXCR was run by TCRdb on the multiplex PCR reads, yielding one entry per CDR3 protein. The repertoire holds about 690,000 distinct CDR3 sequences, with roughly 17% as singletons. The sequencing sample was made of blood. The receptors here all came from a man aged 45-65 years with Graves' hyperthyroidism.

Many counts were recorded for this clonotype. The chain links TRBV11-2 to TRBJ2-3; TRBD2 matches at 8 bases. V dropped 5 bases and J dropped 4; count of bases not matched to a gene: 8. The CDR3 spans 15 residues. The germline CDR1 and CDR2 sequences are SGHAT and FQNNGV. CDR3 DNA: TGTGCCAGCAGCCCCTCCCGGGGGGGCGCAGATACGCAGTATTTT. This sequence encodes CASSPSRGGADTQYF.

A few counts support this clonotype. V is TRBV28 and J is TRBJ1-5; 7 bases map to TRBD1. Trimming removed 6 bases from V and 5 bases from J; junction bases left unmatched: 7. Germline CDR1 is MDHEN and CDR2 is SYDVKM. CDR3 length equals 14 residues. The CDR3 spells CASSSDRDHQPQHF. CDR3 in DNA: TGTGCCAGCAGCTCCGACAGGGACCATCAGCCCCAGCATTTT. Full variable domain (missing parts from reference TRBV28 and TRBJ1-5): DVKVTQSSRYLVKRTGEKVFLECVQDMDHENMFWYRQDPGLGLRLIYFSYDVKMKEKGDIPEGYSVSREKKERFSLILESASTNQTSMYLCASSSDRDHQPQHFGDGTRLSIL.